The clone carrying this TCR beta chain was counted once. Antigen specificity is unknown. The entry originates in a study of human T cells and chemical hapten exposure. One entry per CDR3 protein, called by TCRdb with MiXCR from the RACE reads. The sample carries 190,000 or so distinct CDR3 sequences, about 22% recorded once. The time point is: patch test 3, about 24 weeks after DPC sensitization. Indicated treatment: therapeutic diphenylcyclopropenone sensitization with weekly scalp DPC. This CDR3 is built from 15 residues. Germline-derived CDR1 and CDR2 are SGHRS and YFSETQ. Deletions cut 3 bases from V and 6 bases from J, with 16 bases between. General study findings and limits: The study found expanded TCRs formed significantly more large CDR3 similarity clusters than controls.

The genes are TRBV5-1 and TRBJ2-1; D could derive from TRBD1 or TRBD2 (5 bases each). The sequence derives from a woman aged 35 to 49 with alopecia areata. Some clones in this sample may be carry-over from other donors' samples. Sequencing was performed on whole blood, taken in connection with sensitization to the hapten diphenylcyclopropenone (DPC). CDR3 loop: CASSSNPGTSNEQFF. The CDR3 DNA is TGCGCCAGCAGCTCGAACCCCGGGACCAGCAATGAGCAGTTCTTC.